Listed below are T cell receptor beta chains from one sample, sequenced in a study of tumor and adjacent non-tumor tissue in lung cancer. TCRdb ran MiXCR on the multiplex PCR reads and lists one entry per CDR3 protein. Among approximately 70,000 distinct CDR3 sequences listed, around four fifths were seen once. Material for sequencing was lung tumor tissue. The receptors derive from a man aged 60 to 75 with non-small cell lung cancer. Each CDR3 is given with its conserved first and last residue. A D gene is named only where the DNA matches it firmly. Rows give clone size only sometimes, using once, few, many, or a class for an expanded clone.

v_gene: TRBV28; d_gene: TRBD2; abundance: once; j_gene: TRBJ2-1; CDR3nt: TGTGGCAGCAGTCCTAGCGGTACCTACAATGATCAGTTCTTC; CDR3aa: CGSSPSGTYNDQFF
v_gene: TRBV1; d_gene: NA; abundance: many; j_gene: TRBJ2-3; CDR3nt: TGCACCAGCAGCCCCAAGCGGGACACAGATACGCAGTATTTT; CDR3aa: CTSSPKRDTDTQYF
v_gene: TRBV28; d_gene: TRBD1; abundance: many; j_gene: TRBJ1-5; CDR3nt: TGTGCCAGCATACGCACACAGGGGATTGCCAATCAGCCCCAGCATTTT; CDR3aa: CASIRTQGIANQPQHF
v_gene: TRBV5-5; d_gene: NA; abundance: NA; j_gene: TRBJ1-5; CDR3nt: TGTGCCAGCATCTTGGTCGGAAGGGACAGCAATCAGCCCCAGCATTTT; CDR3aa: CASILVGRDSNQPQHF
v_gene: TRBV29-1; d_gene: NA; abundance: NA; j_gene: TRBJ2-1; CDR3nt: TGCAGCGTTGAGTCCACGCTAGTGGGCGATTACAATGACCAGTTCTTC; CDR3aa: CSVESTLVGDYNDQFF
v_gene: TRBV29-1; d_gene: NA; abundance: many; j_gene: TRBJ2-5; CDR3nt: TGCAGCGTCGGACTAATCACGGAGACCCAGTACTTC; CDR3aa: CSVGLITETQYF
v_gene: TRBV6-5; d_gene: NA; abundance: NA; j_gene: TRBJ2-7; CDR3nt: TGTGCCAGCAGTCGACCGGACAGACCCCACAAGCAGTACTTC; CDR3aa: CASSRPDRPHKQYF
v_gene: TRBV6-1; d_gene: NA; abundance: medium-sized; j_gene: TRBJ1-1; CDR3nt: TGTGCCAGCAGTACGAGGACTGAAGCTTTCTTT; CDR3aa: CASSTRTEAFF
v_gene: TRBV5-4; d_gene: TRBD1; abundance: once; j_gene: TRBJ2-2; CDR3nt: TGTGCCAGCAGCGTGGACAGGGGGACCTGGGAACAGCTTTTT; CDR3aa: CASSVDRGTWEQLF
v_gene: TRBV20-1; d_gene: TRBD2; abundance: NA; j_gene: TRBJ2-2; CDR3nt: TGCAGTGCTACTTTAACGGGAGGGCCGGAGACCGGGGAGTTGGTTTTT; CDR3aa: CSATLTGGPETGELVF
v_gene: TRBV2; d_gene: NA; abundance: NA; j_gene: TRBJ2-2; CDR3nt: TGTGCCAGCAGTTGGCAGGGAGACACCGGGGAGCTGTTTTTT; CDR3aa: CASSWQGDTGELFF
v_gene: TRBV20-1; d_gene: TRBD1; abundance: few; j_gene: TRBJ2-3; CDR3nt: TGCAGTGTTAGGATCCCGGGACAGGGCACAGATACGCAGTATTTT; CDR3aa: CSVRIPGQGTDTQYF
v_gene: TRBV6-6; d_gene: TRBD1; abundance: NA; j_gene: TRBJ2-7; CDR3nt: TGTGTCAGCAGCGGACAGGCCTACGAGCAGTACTTC; CDR3aa: CVSSGQAYEQYF
v_gene: TRBV10-3; d_gene: TRBD2; abundance: NA; j_gene: TRBJ2-6; CDR3nt: TGTGCCATAAGTGAGCATGGGACTAACGGGAGGGACTCTGGGGCCAACGCCCTGACTTTC; CDR3aa: CAISEHGTNGRDSGANALTF
v_gene: TRBV7-9; d_gene: TRBD2; abundance: NA; j_gene: TRBJ2-7; CDR3nt: TGTGCCGGCAGCACCACCACCGGGACTAAAACCTACGAGCAGTACTTC; CDR3aa: CAGSTTTGTKTYEQYF
v_gene: TRBV20-1; d_gene: TRBD2; abundance: NA; j_gene: TRBJ2-7; CDR3nt: TGCAGTACCGCCGGGACTAGCGGGGCTTCCTACGATCAGTATTTC; CDR3aa: CSTAGTSGASYDQYF
v_gene: TRBV6-6; d_gene: TRBD1; abundance: many; j_gene: TRBJ2-7; CDR3nt: TGTGCCAGCAGTTACTTTGACAGGGGGAACGAGCAGTACTTC; CDR3aa: CASSYFDRGNEQYF
v_gene: TRBV10-3; d_gene: NA; abundance: NA; j_gene: TRBJ2-1; CDR3nt: TGTGCCATCAGTGTGGGGGACCTCCTGGACAATGAGCAGTTCTTC; CDR3aa: CAISVGDLLDNEQFF
v_gene: TRBV20-1; d_gene: NA; abundance: NA; j_gene: TRBJ2-1; CDR3nt: TGCATTGCTATCCCCGATAATGAACAGTTCTTC; CDR3aa: CIAIPDNEQFF
v_gene: TRBV6-5; d_gene: NA; abundance: few; j_gene: TRBJ2-2; CDR3nt: TGTGCCAGCGGCTTGGACAGAGTATACACCGGGGAGCTGTTTTTT; CDR3aa: CASGLDRVYTGELFF
v_gene: TRBV6-2/TRBV6-3; d_gene: TRBD1; abundance: NA; j_gene: TRBJ2-1; CDR3nt: TGTGCCAGTGTCGACAGGGCGGATGAGCTGTTCTTC; CDR3aa: CASVDRADELFF
v_gene: TRBV29-1; d_gene: NA; abundance: NA; j_gene: TRBJ2-1; CDR3nt: TGCTGCGTCCTAGGTAGAGGGAGCTTATTGAACAATGAGCAGTTCTTC; CDR3aa: CCVLGRGSLLNNEQFF
v_gene: TRBV20-1; d_gene: NA; abundance: NA; j_gene: TRBJ2-2; CDR3nt: TGCAGTGATATGGACTCGAACACCGGGGAGCTGTTTTTT; CDR3aa: CSDMDSNTGELFF
v_gene: TRBV29-1; d_gene: TRBD2; abundance: NA; j_gene: TRBJ2-1; CDR3nt: TGCAGCGTTCCAGGGACTAGAGGGAGAGAGTCTGAGCAGTTCTTC; CDR3aa: CSVPGTRGRESEQFF
v_gene: TRBV28; d_gene: TRBD1; abundance: NA; j_gene: TRBJ2-6; CDR3nt: TGTGCCAGCATCTGGACAGGGGGCTCTATTGGGACCAACGTCCTGACTTTC; CDR3aa: CASIWTGGSIGTNVLTF
v_gene: TRBV6-1; d_gene: NA; abundance: NA; j_gene: TRBJ2-2; CDR3nt: TGTGCCAGCAGTGGGACTAACGGGAACATACCCGGGGAGTTGTTTTTT; CDR3aa: CASSGTNGNIPGELFF
v_gene: TRBV20-1; d_gene: TRBD2; abundance: NA; j_gene: TRBJ2-7; CDR3nt: TGCAGTGCTAACCATTTAGCGGGAGGGGGTTACGAGCAGTACTTC; CDR3aa: CSANHLAGGGYEQYF
v_gene: TRBV5-1; d_gene: NA; abundance: NA; j_gene: TRBJ2-7; CDR3nt: TGCGCCAGCAGCTTGGTTGGGGGTTCCTACGAGCATTATTTC; CDR3aa: CASSLVGGSYEHYF
v_gene: TRBV12-3/TRBV12-4; d_gene: NA; abundance: NA; j_gene: TRBJ2-1; CDR3nt: TGTACCAGCAGTCTCTCGGGGATCTCCTATAATGAGCAGTTCTTC; CDR3aa: CTSSLSGISYNEQFF
v_gene: TRBV6-5; d_gene: NA; abundance: NA; j_gene: TRBJ1-5; CDR3nt: TGTGCCAGTAGACCTGGGGGCAATAAGCCCCAGCATTTT; CDR3aa: CASRPGGNKPQHF
v_gene: TRBV20-1; d_gene: TRBD2; abundance: few; j_gene: TRBJ2-2; CDR3nt: TGCAGTGTTAGGGGACTAGAGTCCGGGGAGCTGTTTTTT; CDR3aa: CSVRGLESGELFF
v_gene: TRBV6-1; d_gene: NA; abundance: once; j_gene: TRBJ2-7; CDR3nt: TGTGTCAGCAGTGAAGGAAATAGCGGCGCCTCCTACGAGCAATACTTC; CDR3aa: CVSSEGNSGASYEQYF
v_gene: TRBV12-3/TRBV12-4; d_gene: NA; abundance: NA; j_gene: TRBJ2-2; CDR3nt: TGTGCTAGCAGTTCGAATCTGGACACCGGGGAGCTGTTTTTT; CDR3aa: CASSSNLDTGELFF
v_gene: TRBV6-2/TRBV6-3; d_gene: NA; abundance: NA; j_gene: TRBJ2-4; CDR3nt: TGCGCCAGCAGTCCCATTCAGGGCGGAGCCAAAAACATTCAGTACTTC; CDR3aa: CASSPIQGGAKNIQYF
v_gene: TRBV5-1; d_gene: NA; abundance: NA; j_gene: TRBJ2-7; CDR3nt: TGCGCCAGCACCTTATGTCAGGGTACGGAGCAGTACTTC; CDR3aa: CASTLCQGTEQYF
v_gene: TRBV20-1; d_gene: TRBD1; abundance: once; j_gene: TRBJ1-5; CDR3nt: TGCAGTGCTCTCCGACAGGGGGCCCTTACCAATCAGCCCCAGCATTTT; CDR3aa: CSALRQGALTNQPQHF
v_gene: TRBV4-2; d_gene: NA; abundance: few; j_gene: TRBJ2-1; CDR3nt: TGTGCCAGCAGCCAAGACAATGAGCAGTTCTTC; CDR3aa: CASSQDNEQFF
v_gene: TRBV20-1; d_gene: NA; abundance: NA; j_gene: TRBJ2-7; CDR3nt: TGCAGTACTCCCTCTTTTTCAGGGCCCGAGCAGTACTTC; CDR3aa: CSTPSFSGPEQYF
v_gene: TRBV5-4; d_gene: TRBD1; abundance: NA; j_gene: TRBJ2-3; CDR3nt: TGTACCAGCAGCCCGGGACAGGGAGGTATAGCAGATACGCAGTATTTT; CDR3aa: CTSSPGQGGIADTQYF
v_gene: TRBV6-2/TRBV6-3; d_gene: TRBD1; abundance: many; j_gene: TRBJ2-5; CDR3nt: TGTGCCAGCAGGAAAGTTGGGACAGCACAAGAGACCCAGTACTTC; CDR3aa: CASRKVGTAQETQYF
v_gene: TRBV5-4; d_gene: NA; abundance: NA; j_gene: TRBJ2-2; CDR3nt: TGTGCCAGCAGCTTCGCAAGAGACGGGTCCTGGGAGCTGTTTTTT; CDR3aa: CASSFARDGSWELFF
v_gene: TRBV6-1; d_gene: NA; abundance: NA; j_gene: TRBJ1-1; CDR3nt: TGTGCTAGCCGCGTCGAGGCGAACACTGAAGCTTCCTTT; CDR3aa: CASRVEANTEASF
v_gene: TRBV6-2/TRBV6-3; d_gene: NA; abundance: many; j_gene: TRBJ1-5; CDR3nt: TGTGCCAGCAGCGAGCTCAATCAGCCCCAGCATTTT; CDR3aa: CASSELNQPQHF
v_gene: TRBV12-3/TRBV12-4; d_gene: NA; abundance: NA; j_gene: TRBJ2-2; CDR3nt: TGTGTCAACAGTCCCCTGATACTTAGGGGGGAGCTGTTTTTT; CDR3aa: CVNSPLILRGELFF